The subject of this entry is one T cell receptor beta chain. Its antigen is not yet known. Being one base from a much bigger clone, this may be a read error. To purify naive CD4+ T cells, the Miltenyi Naive CD4+ T Cell Isolation kit was used, and CD25 microbeads served to deplete Tregs. Tregs, naive and memory CD4+ T cells from tumor, blood and ipsilateral draining lymph nodes of about five breast cancer patients underwent full-length TCR alpha and beta sequencing. Mononuclear cells from lymph nodes or less than 65 ml of peripheral blood were isolated by Ficoll density gradient centrifugation. FACS confirmed that the sorted cell populations were more than 90% pure. The sample is drawn from a study (dated by TCRdb to 2015 to 2017). In terms of the full investigation: Whether tumor-infiltrating Tregs in breast cancer are recruited from blood Tregs or converted in situ from other CD4+ T cell subsets was tested. Paper-wide results and their limitations: Tumor-infiltrating Treg TCR alpha and beta sequences overlapped most with tumor naive CD4+ T cells, then with blood naive CD4+ T cells. The validation in the larger cohort was limited to a single TCR beta V-J rearrangement instead of whole repertoires. Tumor memory CD4+ T cell TCR gene usage was found to cluster with blood and lymph node memory CD4+ cells and with lymph node naive CD4+ cells.

The CDR3 has 14 amino acids, counting the end cysteine and phenylalanine. Here the CDR3 DNA is all that survives: 42 bases in frame from base 1. Deletion took 0 bases off V and 1 base off J, with a span of 9 bases between the germline ends. CDR1 and CDR2, per the germline V gene (reference sequence), are DFQATT and SNEGSKA. Amplification of full-length TCR variable regions was done by 5' RACE PCR using constant-region reverse primers, and this step was followed by semi-nested PCR with Nested Universal Primer A. Using the ReliaPrep RNA Cell Miniprep System, total RNA was extracted, and the SMARTer RACE 5'/3' Kit was then used to reverse transcribe the RNA into 5'RACE-ready cDNA. Multiplex adaptors were used to barcode the full-length TCR alpha and beta libraries, which were then sequenced on an Illumina MiSeq. The authors processed their data as follows. Sequencing data were pooled across the five patients for each of nine subset-tissue groups and compared by unsupervised clustering of TCR gene usage. The Morisita-Horn index, with shared sequences weighted by their contribution to each repertoire, was used to calculate repertoire similarity. Using fastp trimming at Q25 and MiXCR clonotype assembly, TCRdb reanalyzed the public sequencing data and kept in-frame beta chains. CDR3 protein sequences are deduplicated, and each keeps its most common genes and DNA. Here the V and J calls rest on TCRdb's processing, not on the authors' analysis. The sample data list some 54,000 distinct CDR3 sequences, and under 20% of these were observed just once. The top ten hold around 2% of the sample.

The chain uses TRBV20-1 and TRBJ1-1, with an unclear D gene assignment. This TCR was recovered from a female donor with breast cancer. The sequenced material came from naive CD4+ T cells sorted from blood. In the paper's terms, the cell subset or site label means: naive CD4+ T cells, CD4+CD45RA+CD25-. The CDR3 here reads CSARDAIGNTEAFF. The nucleotide sequence is TGCAGTGCTAGAGACGCGATTGGGAACACTGAAGCTTTCTTT.